This T cell receptor beta chain is drawn from a study of shared clonotypes between healthy human individuals. Genomic DNA of every subset was divided equally among multiple immunoSEQ plates. Here immunoSEQ multiplex PCR was the method, and the copy in TCRdb shows in-frame clones only, minus some. The sample has 2 million to 2.5 million clones, about 90% seen once; the top ten hold roughly 0.34%. Germline V gives CDR1 SGHTA, CDR2 FQGTGA. Trimming stripped 5 bases from V and 4 bases from J, with 18 bases between. There are 16 residues in the CDR3. Sequencing used naive CD4+ T cells from PBMCs. The subset was: CD45RA+ positively selected. The clonotype comes from a man between 18 and 35 years old in good health. Some clones in this sample may be carry-over from other donors' samples. The chain is built from TRBV7-3 and TRBJ2-1, with D perhaps assigned TRBD1 or TRBD2 (5 bases each). As DNA, the CDR3 is TGTGCCAGCAGCCGAGGCGCCGGGGCTGCTTACAATGAGCAGTTCTTC. Protein sequence: CASSRGAGAAYNEQFF.